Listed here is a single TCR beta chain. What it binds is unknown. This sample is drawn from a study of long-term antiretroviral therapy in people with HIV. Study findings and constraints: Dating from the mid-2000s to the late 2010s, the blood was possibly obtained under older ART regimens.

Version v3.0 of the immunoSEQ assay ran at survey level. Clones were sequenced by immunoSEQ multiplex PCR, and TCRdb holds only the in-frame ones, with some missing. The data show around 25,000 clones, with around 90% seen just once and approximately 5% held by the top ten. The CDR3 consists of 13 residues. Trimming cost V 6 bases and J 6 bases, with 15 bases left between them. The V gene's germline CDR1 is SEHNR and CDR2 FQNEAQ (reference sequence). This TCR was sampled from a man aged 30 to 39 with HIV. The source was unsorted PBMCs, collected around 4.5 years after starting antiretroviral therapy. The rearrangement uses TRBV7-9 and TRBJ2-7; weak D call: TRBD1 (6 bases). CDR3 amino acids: CASSSPLGAEQYF. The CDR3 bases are TGTGCCAGCAGTTCCCCCTTGGGGGCCGAGCAGTACTTC.